This T cell receptor (beta chain) was recovered during a study of synovial regulatory T cells in juvenile arthritis. Study outcomes and limitations: Inflammation-associated Treg cells in blood had less TCR diversity than the remaining blood Treg cells. Largely private between patients, iaTreg TCR repertoires showed partial overlap with synovial Teff and blood CPL repertoires.

Notes on this clone: Its specificity is unknown.

Using immunoSEQ multiplex PCR, the repertoire was profiled, and TCRdb retains in-frame clones only, with some absent. This table lists around 6,400 clones. The sequence derives from a donor aged 2-30 years with juvenile idiopathic arthritis. The specimen was Treg cells from blood. Subset described: remaining (HLA-DR-negative) circulating blood Treg cells.

The CDR3 loop reads CASSPGTSEGYTF. The chain is built from TRBV18 and TRBJ1-2. Germline V gives CDR1 KGHSH, CDR2 LQKENI. The CDR3 runs 13 residues. No DNA appears here.